The entry below gives a single T cell receptor (beta chain) sequence along with its context. Its antigen is unidentified. The sample belongs to a study of shared clonotypes between healthy human individuals. Study conclusions and caveats: Large depth notwithstanding, sorted-subset sequencing proved incomplete by rarefaction.

Several immunoSEQ plates received, in even portions, the genomic DNA of each subset. The table came from immunoSEQ multiplex PCR; TCRdb's copy has only in-frame clones and leaves some out. In the table there are around 2.1 million clones, approximately 95% of which are singletons. CDR3 size: 16 residues. This receptor was taken from a man younger than 35 in good health. This rearrangement joins TRBV21-1 to TRBJ1-6. TRBV21-1 has pseudogene status. The sample comprised naive CD4+ T cells sorted from blood. Stated subset: CD45RA+ positively selected. CDR3 sequence: CASSIEVGEDGTPLHF. CDR3 bases: TGTGCCAGCAGCATTGAGGTGGGCGAGGACGGGACACCCCTCCACTTT.